This record concerns one T cell receptor beta chain sequence. This CDR3 contains 16 residues. The germline V gene encodes CDR1 MGHRA and CDR2 YSYEKL. V shed 4 bases, J shed 2 bases, and the junction held 8 bases outside the gene matches. This sample was included in a study of shared clonotypes between healthy human individuals. Profiled with immunoSEQ multiplex PCR; TCRdb holds only in-frame clones, not every one. The table has more than 2 million clones, about 93% seen once. Selected positively for CCR7 and CD45RO-negative, naive CD8 cells excluded terminally differentiated effector memory CD45RA+ cells. Adults of Caucasian background living in Nashville, Tennessee made up all donors.

The gene calls are TRBV4-1 and TRBJ1-5; 7 nucleotides agree with TRBD1. Sequenced input: naive CD8+ T cells from PBMCs. This TCR derives from a man aged 18 to 29 in good health. Some clones in this sample may be carry-over from other donors' samples. The CDR3 is CASSLLTGRGNQPQHF. Written as DNA, the CDR3 is TGCGCCAGCAGCCTCTTGACAGGGAGGGGCAATCAGCCCCAGCATTTT.